The subject of this entry is one T cell receptor beta chain. No antigen is known for it. The data belong to a study of graft-versus-host responses after intestinal transplantation. Germline loops: CDR1 LGHNA, CDR2 YNFKEQ. The CDR3 covers 15 residues. Trimming cost V 2 bases and J 3 bases, with 13 bases left between them. Clones were sequenced by immunoSEQ multiplex PCR, and TCRdb holds only the in-frame ones, with some missing. The profile shows some 120,000 clones, roughly 93% of them singletons. Sequencing was performed on unstimulated CD8+ T cells sorted from spleen or lymph node cells, taken before transplant. The source is a human donor who was the organ donor for an intestinal transplant. The rearrangement uses TRBV4-2 and TRBJ1-2, with D possibly being TRBD1 (5 bases). The CDR3 spells CASSQSGVLDYGYTF. DNA for the CDR3: TGTGCCAGCAGCCAATCGGGGGTGCTAGACTATGGCTACACCTTC.